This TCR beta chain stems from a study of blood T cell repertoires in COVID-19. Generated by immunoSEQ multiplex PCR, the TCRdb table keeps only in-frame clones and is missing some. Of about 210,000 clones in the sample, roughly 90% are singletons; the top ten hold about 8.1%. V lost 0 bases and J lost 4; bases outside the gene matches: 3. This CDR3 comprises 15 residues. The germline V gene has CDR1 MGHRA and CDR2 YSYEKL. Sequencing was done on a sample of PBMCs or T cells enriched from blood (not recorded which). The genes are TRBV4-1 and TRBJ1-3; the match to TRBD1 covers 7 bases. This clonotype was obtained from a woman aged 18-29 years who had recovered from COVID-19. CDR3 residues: CASSQETGRGNTIYF. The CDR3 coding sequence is TGCGCCAGCAGCCAAGAGACAGGGAGGGGAAACACCATATATTTT.